This TCR beta chain was captured by sequencing in a study of graft-versus-host responses after intestinal transplantation (dated by TCRdb to the early 2020s). A note on the overall study: The transplants that recipients received were multivisceral, liver-intestinal, or isolated intestinal. Rather than going through the commercial service, samples from a few later patients were sequenced in-house on an Illumina MiSeq and processed with MiXCR. Bulk TCR-beta CDR3 sequencing was used to track graft-versus-host and host-versus-graft alloreactive T cell clones in the graft, circulation and bone marrow after intestinal transplantation. Every recipient was given anti-thymocyte globulin induction, then maintenance tacrolimus and steroids for approximately 3 years. A peak of at least 4% donor T cells among recipient peripheral blood mononuclear cells was the definition used for donor T cell macrochimerism. The cohort enrolled about two dozen intestinal transplant recipients, one of whom was a retransplant, and 3 patients without pretransplant specimens were excluded. Alloreactive clones were identified by sequencing pre-transplant mixed lymphocyte reaction products and comparing them with unstimulated pre-transplant donor and recipient T cells.

In the first month after transplant, blood samples were collected up to 4 times, and after that at least monthly when available. Libraries were constructed by the immunoSEQ multiplex PCR assay. For most patients, genomic DNA was subjected to high-throughput TCR-beta CDR3 sequencing by Adaptive Biotechnologies. The published analysis was carried out like this. TCR sequencing data for 15 to 20 patients were retrieved from Adaptive's ImmunoSEQ software; a few other patients were processed with MiXCR and VDJtools. CDR3 nucleotide sequences shared by donor and recipient were removed because the origin of these sequences could not be assigned. Alloreactive clones required at least 2-fold expansion over unstimulated cells and minimum CFSE-low frequency of 0.002% (template counts) or 0.001% (read counts). A clone was considered mappable if detected in the sequenced pre-transplant spleen, lymph node, or MLR CFSE-low populations of the donor or recipient. Cumulative frequency of alloreactive clones was calculated as a percentage of all sequences weighted by copy number. TCRdb limited this immuneACCESS table to in-frame rearrangements with V and J called. A share of clones is missing; checked studies link under half to unresolved V genes, and the rest is unexplained. That table supplies the V and J calls and clone size; D and trimming were determined from the DNA. This sample lists 35,000 to 45,000 clones; roughly 86% were detected once. The top ten clones comprise less than 8.5% of the sample.

Its CDR3 holds 13 amino acids, cysteine through phenylalanine. Of the read, only the CDR3 DNA is kept; its 39 bases are in frame from base 1. Cut back by 5 bases and 6 bases, the V and J ends lie 11 bases apart. The germline V gene (reference sequence) provides CDR1 LNHDA and CDR2 SQIVND. What the work shows at the level of the full study, not this receptor alone: Early after transplant, peak levels of circulating GvH clones were found to be associated with declines in HvG clones. GvH clones were detected in recipient bone marrow, and some appeared earlier in ileal mucosa or blood, consistent with an intestinal mucosal origin. In patients with donor T cell macrochimerism, the allografts had high GvH to HvG T cell clonal ratios. Conclusions were limited by the relatively low number and heterogeneity of intestinal transplant patients.

Worth noting for this clone: It has no known antigen specificity. Base qualities are not at hand, and no much larger clone is one base apart.

The V and J segments used are TRBV19 and TRBJ1-5, and perhaps TRBD1 as D gene, on 6 matching bases. The input for sequencing was PBMCs, taken less than 280 days after transplant. This receptor was obtained from a human patient who received an intestinal transplant, so some T cells may come from the graft donor. The CDR3 loop reads CASSPDSVQPQHF. The sequenced DNA: TGTGCCAGTAGTCCGGACAGCGTTCAGCCCCAGCATTTT.